This T cell receptor (beta chain) is from a study of blood T cell repertoires in COVID-19. The data were produced by immunoSEQ multiplex PCR, yet TCRdb's version contains in-frame clones alone and is incomplete. This sample has about 210,000 clones, with just over 90% found just once. With 1 base removed from V and 3 bases from J, the gap between germline ends came to 9 bases. Germline values: CDR1 SEHNR, CDR2 FQNEAQ (reference sequence). This CDR3 region has 15 residues. J is TRBJ2-2 and V is TRBV7-9; D gene unclear. This clonotype originated in a man aged 30 to 39 with acute or convalescent COVID-19. Material: peripheral blood. The CDR3: CASSLERMHTGELFF. The CDR3 nucleotides are TGTGCCAGCAGCTTAGAGAGGATGCACACCGGGGAGCTGTTTTTT.